This TCR beta chain was profiled in a study of T cell repertoires in cytomegalovirus infection (dated by TCRdb to between 2018 and 2021). About the investigation overall: Donor HLA type was relevant to the analysis, as public TCR beta signatures indicated carriage of CMV infection together with the matching HLA type.

What the study reported, not specific to this receptor: Carriers of CMV infection plus the relevant HLA type were discriminated by the cumulative frequency of public TCR beta family members in the study cohort and in an independent approximately 360-donor cohort. In the ex vivo response, HLA-C-restricted CMV-specific TCR beta clonotypes were dominant, and in two of eight donors the single most frequent clonotype came from this HLA-C-restricted group.

For sequencing, an Illumina HiSeq 1500 was employed. Using fastp trimming at Q25 and MiXCR clonotype assembly, TCRdb reanalyzed the public sequencing data and kept in-frame beta chains. Each CDR3 protein appears once, grouped with its most common genes and DNA. This sample has some 100,000 distinct CDR3 sequences in its table, and about a quarter of those were observed once. Clones ranked in the top ten supply roughly two fifths of the sample. There are a few counts of this clonotype. Its antigen remains undetermined. Nothing much larger sits one base from this clone, and base qualities are not available. The sequence came from a human donor in good health (CMV status not recorded). Some clones in this sample may be carry-over from other donors' samples. Sequencing was done on a sample of CD8+ T cells from PBMCs.

In nucleotide form, the sequence is TGTGCCACCAGTGACAGGGGAGGCTACGAGCAGTACTTC. Its protein is CATSDRGGYEQYF. The V and J genes are TRBV24-1 and TRBJ2-7; the D match is possibly TRBD1 or TRBD2, with 6 bases aligned in each. The cysteine opens and the phenylalanine closes a CDR3 of 13 amino acids. The read is trimmed to its CDR3 DNA, 39 bases read in frame from base 1. CDR1 and CDR2 are drawn from the germline V gene: KGHDR, SFDVKD. Trimming costs V 4 bases and J 3 bases, and their ends lie 9 bases apart.